The T cell receptor beta chain described here comes from a study of CD8+ T cells in alopecia areata. Study details: Treated patients were given oral tofacitinib, which was dosed at 5 to 10 mg twice daily.

Deletions cut 0 bases from V and 4 bases from J, with 16 bases between. The CDR3 consists of 18 residues. The germline CDR1 and CDR2 sequences are LGHNA and YSLEER. Following RNA extraction, reverse transcription yielded cDNA that acted as the sequencing template. Sequencing used immunoSEQ multiplex PCR; TCRdb keeps in-frame clones, though not all of them. The sample consists of some 110,000 clones, 30% to 40% of them appearing once. Lesional scalp punch biopsies and peripheral blood were collected from alopecia areata patients. Sorting separated CD4+ and CD8+ T cells out of PBMCs. The genes are TRBV4-3 and TRBJ2-6, with D possibly matching TRBD2 (7 bases). The sample taken for sequencing was CD4+ T cells sorted from blood. The receptor comes from a human donor with alopecia areata. The CDR3 reads CASSQDGAGALGANVLTF. Here the CDR3 DNA reads TGCGCCAGCAGCCAAGATGGCGCGGGGGCTCTGGGGGCCAACGTCCTGACTTTC.